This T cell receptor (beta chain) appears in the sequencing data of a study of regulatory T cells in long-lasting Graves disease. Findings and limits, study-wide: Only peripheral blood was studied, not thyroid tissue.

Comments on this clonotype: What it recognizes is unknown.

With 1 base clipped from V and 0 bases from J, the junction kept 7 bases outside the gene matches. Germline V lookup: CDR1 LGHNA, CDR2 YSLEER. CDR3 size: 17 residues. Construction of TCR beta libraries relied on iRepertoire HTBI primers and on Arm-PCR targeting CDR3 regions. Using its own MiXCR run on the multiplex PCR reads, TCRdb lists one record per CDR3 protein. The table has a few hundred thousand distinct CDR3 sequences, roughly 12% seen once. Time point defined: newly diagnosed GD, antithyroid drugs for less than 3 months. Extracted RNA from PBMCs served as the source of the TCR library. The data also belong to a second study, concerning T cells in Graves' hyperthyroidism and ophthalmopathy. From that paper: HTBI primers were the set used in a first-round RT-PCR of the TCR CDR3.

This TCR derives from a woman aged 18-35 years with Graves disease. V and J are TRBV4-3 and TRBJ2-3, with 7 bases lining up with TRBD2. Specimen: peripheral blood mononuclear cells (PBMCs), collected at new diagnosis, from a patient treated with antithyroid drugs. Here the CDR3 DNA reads TGCGCCAGCAGCCAAGTTTGGCCGCGGGGGAGCACAGATACGCAGTATTTT. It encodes CASSQVWPRGSTDTQYF.